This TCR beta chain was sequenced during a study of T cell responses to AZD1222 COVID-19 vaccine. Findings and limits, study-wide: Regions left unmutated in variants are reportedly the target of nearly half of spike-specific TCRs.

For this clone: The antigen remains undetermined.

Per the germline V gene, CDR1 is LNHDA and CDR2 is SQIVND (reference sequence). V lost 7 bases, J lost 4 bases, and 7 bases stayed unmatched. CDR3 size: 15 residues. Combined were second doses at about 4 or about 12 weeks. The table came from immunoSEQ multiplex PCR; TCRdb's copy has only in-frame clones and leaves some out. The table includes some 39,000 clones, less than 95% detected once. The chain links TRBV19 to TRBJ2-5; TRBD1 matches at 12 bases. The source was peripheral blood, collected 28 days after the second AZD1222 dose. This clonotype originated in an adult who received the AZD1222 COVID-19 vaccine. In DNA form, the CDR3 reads TGTGCCAGTAAACCCGGGACAGGGGGCCGAGAGACCCAGTACTTC. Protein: CASKPGTGGRETQYF.